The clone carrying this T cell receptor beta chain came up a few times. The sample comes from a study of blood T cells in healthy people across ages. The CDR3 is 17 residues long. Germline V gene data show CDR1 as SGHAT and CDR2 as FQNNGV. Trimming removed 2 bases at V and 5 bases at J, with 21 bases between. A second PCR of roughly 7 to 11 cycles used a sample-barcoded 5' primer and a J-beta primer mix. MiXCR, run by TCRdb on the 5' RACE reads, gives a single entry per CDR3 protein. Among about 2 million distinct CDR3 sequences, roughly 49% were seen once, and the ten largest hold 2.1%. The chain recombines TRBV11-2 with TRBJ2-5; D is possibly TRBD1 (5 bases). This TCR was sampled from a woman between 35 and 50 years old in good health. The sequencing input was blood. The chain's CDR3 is CASSLSQGLSLRETQYF. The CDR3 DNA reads TGTGCCAGCAGCTTATCGCAGGGTTTGTCCCTTCGGGAGACCCAGTACTTC.